This TCR beta chain was captured by sequencing in a study of early T cells in non-severe SARS-CoV-2 infection. Study details: Bulk RNA isolated from unsorted whole blood underwent sequencing; chains were not paired.

To note about this clonotype: Its antigen is unidentified. Relative to the germline gene, one junction end is altered; a read error may explain this.

The CDR3 spans 11 residues. Germline CDR1 MDHEN, CDR2 SYDVKM. General observations from the study: Anti-spike CD8 responses were favored by VDJdb matching, which missed private and CD4 specificities.

Unique molecular identifier tags were affixed to discrete cDNA molecules. MiXCR was run by TCRdb on the 5' RACE reads, yielding one entry per CDR3 protein. Seen here are around 94,000 distinct CDR3 sequences, about 12% observed once, and the top ten hold 6.2%. J is TRBJ1-5 and V is TRBV28; 7 nucleotides line up with TRBD1. Sample: whole blood. The sequence was collected from an adult who was a healthcare worker with PCR-confirmed SARS-CoV-2 infection or an uninfected control (not recorded which). The CDR3 region has the DNA TGTGCCAGCAGTTTAGGGACAGCCAGATATTTT. This codes for CASSLGTARYF.